This TCR beta chain was identified during a study of T cell responses to AZD1222 COVID-19 vaccine. General study findings and limits: Distributed over spike, vaccine-associated CD4 TCRs predominated at 160-218 and 743-854. Repertoires were obtained only post-peak T cell response. Females outnumbered males among donors, who were mostly white British; clonal diversity was possibly underestimated. The study found Spike-specific TCR breadth and depth rose after two AZD1222 doses.

As concerns this clone: Its antigen is unknown.

The data were produced by immunoSEQ multiplex PCR, yet TCRdb's version contains in-frame clones alone and is incomplete. The sample lists about 120,000 clones, about 90% occurring once. CDR3 length equals 15 residues. Germline values: CDR1 LNHNV, CDR2 YYDKDF (reference sequence). Trimming stripped 0 bases from V and 4 bases from J, with 10 bases between. The V gene is TRBV15, the J gene TRBJ1-5; D is ambiguous. The TCR sequence derives from an adult in good health. Sequences were derived from peripheral blood, sampled on day 0 of AZD1222 vaccination. CDR3 residues: CATSRDLGGNQPQHF. The CDR3 DNA reads TGTGCCACCAGCAGAGACCTGGGCGGGAATCAGCCCCAGCATTTT.